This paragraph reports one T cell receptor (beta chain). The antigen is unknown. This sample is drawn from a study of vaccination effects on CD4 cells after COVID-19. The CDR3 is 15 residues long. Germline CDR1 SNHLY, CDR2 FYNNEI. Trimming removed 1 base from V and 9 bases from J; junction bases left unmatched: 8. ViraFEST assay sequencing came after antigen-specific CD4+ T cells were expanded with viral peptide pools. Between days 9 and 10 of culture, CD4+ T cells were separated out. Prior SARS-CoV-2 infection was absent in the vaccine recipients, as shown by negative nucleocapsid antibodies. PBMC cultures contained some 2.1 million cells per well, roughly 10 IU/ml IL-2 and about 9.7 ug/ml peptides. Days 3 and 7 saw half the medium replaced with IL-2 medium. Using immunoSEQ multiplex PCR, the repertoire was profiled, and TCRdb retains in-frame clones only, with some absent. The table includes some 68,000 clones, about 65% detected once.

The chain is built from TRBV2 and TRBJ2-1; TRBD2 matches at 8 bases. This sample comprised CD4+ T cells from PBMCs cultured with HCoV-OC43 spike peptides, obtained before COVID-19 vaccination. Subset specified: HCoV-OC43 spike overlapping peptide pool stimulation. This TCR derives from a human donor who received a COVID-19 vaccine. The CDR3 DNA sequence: TGTGCCAGCAGTGAAGTCGGGGGGGGCTATGGTGAGCAGTTCTTC. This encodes CASSEVGGGYGEQFF. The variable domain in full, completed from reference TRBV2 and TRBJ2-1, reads EPEVTQTPSHQVTQMGQEVILRCVPISNHLYFYWYRQILGQKVEFLVSFYNNEISEKSEIFDDQFSVERPDGSNFTLKIRSTKLEDSAMYFCASSEVGGGYGEQFFGPGTRLTVL.